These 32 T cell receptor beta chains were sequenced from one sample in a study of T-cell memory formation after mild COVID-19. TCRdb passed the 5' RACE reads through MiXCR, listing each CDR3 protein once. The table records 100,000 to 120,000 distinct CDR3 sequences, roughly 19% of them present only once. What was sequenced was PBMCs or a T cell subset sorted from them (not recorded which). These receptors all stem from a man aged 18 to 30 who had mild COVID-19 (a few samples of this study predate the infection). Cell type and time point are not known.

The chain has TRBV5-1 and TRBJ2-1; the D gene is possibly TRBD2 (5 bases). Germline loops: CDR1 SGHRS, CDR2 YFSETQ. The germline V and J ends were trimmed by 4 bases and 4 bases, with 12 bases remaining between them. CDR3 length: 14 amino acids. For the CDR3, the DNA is TGCGCCAGCAGCGCCGGGGAAAAATACAATGAGCAGTTCTTC. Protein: CASSAGEKYNEQFF. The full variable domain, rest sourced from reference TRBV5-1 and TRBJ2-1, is KAGVTQTPRYLIKTRGQQVTLSCSPISGHRSVSWYQQTPGQGLQFLFEYFSETQRNKGNFPGRFSGRQFSNSRSEMNVSTLELGDSALYLCASSAGEKYNEQFFGPGTRLTVL.

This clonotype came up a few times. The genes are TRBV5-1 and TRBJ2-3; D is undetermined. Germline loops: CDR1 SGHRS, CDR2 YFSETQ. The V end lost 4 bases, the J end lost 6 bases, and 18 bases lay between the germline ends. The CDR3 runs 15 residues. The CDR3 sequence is CASSRIARPEDTQYF. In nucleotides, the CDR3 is TGCGCCAGCAGCCGGATTGCCAGACCGGAGGATACGCAGTATTTT.

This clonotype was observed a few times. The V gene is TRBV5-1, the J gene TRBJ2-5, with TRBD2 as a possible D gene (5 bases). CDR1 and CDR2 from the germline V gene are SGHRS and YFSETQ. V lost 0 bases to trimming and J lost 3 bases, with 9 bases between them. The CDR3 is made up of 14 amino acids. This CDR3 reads CASSLATGKETQYF. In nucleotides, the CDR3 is TGCGCCAGCAGCTTGGCCACGGGAAAAGAGACCCAGTACTTC.

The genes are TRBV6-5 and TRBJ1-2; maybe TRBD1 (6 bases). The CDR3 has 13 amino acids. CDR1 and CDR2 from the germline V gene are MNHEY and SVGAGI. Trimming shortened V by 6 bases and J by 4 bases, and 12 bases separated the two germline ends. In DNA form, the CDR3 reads TGTGCCAGCAGAGCCGGACAGTTCTATGGCTACACCTTC. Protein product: CASRAGQFYGYTF.

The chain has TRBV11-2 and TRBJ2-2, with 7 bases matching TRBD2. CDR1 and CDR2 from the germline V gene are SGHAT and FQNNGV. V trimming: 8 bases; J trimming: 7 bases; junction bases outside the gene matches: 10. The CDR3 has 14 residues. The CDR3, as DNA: TGTGCCAGCGGCAATAGCGCGGGGGTCGGGGAGCTGTTTTTT. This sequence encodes CASGNSAGVGELFF.

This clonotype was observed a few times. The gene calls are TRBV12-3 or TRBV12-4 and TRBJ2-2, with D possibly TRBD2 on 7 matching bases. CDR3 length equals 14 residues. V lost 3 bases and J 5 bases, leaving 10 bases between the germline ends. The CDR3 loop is CASSFAGATGELFF. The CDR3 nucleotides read TGTGCCAGCAGTTTCGCGGGGGCTACCGGGGAGCTGTTTTTT.

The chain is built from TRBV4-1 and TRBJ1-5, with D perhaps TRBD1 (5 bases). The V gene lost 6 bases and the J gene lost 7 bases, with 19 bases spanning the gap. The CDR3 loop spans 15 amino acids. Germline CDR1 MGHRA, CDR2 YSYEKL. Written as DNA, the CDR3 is TGCGCCAGCAGGGCCTCGGGCGGGGGACCGCAGCCCCAGCATTTT. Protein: CASRASGGGPQPQHF.

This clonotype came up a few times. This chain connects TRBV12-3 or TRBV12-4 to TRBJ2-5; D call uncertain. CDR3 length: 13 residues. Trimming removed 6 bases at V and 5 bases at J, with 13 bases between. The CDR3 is CASSRRSQETQYF. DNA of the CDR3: TGTGCCAGCAGCCGAAGGTCTCAGGAGACCCAGTACTTC.

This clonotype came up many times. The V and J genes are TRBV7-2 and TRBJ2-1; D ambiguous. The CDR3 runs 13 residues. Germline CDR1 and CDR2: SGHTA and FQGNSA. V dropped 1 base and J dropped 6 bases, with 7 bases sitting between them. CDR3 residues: CASSLVAGNEQFF. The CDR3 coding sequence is TGTGCCAGCAGCTTAGTGGCCGGCAATGAGCAGTTCTTC.

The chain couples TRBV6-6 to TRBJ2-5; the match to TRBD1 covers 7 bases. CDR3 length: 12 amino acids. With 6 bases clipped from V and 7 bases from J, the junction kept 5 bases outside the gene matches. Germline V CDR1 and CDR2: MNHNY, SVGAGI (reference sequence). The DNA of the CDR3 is TGTGCCAGCAGGGCGACAGGGTTGACCCAGTACTTC. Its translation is CASRATGLTQYF.

The CDR3 sequence: CASSPGTGYSYEQYV. As DNA, the CDR3 is TGTGCCAGCAGCCCCGGGACAGGGTATTCCTACGAGCAGTACGTC. This rearrangement joins TRBV28 to TRBJ2-7; 9 bases are a match to TRBD1. Per the germline V gene, CDR1 is MDHEN and CDR2 is SYDVKM. V lost 6 bases, J lost 1 base, and 7 bases stayed unmatched. The CDR3 contains 15 residues.

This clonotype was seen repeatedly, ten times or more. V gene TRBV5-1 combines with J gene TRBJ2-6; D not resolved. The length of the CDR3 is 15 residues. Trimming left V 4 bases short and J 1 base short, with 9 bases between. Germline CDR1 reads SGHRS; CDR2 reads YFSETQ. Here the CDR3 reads CASSTPGSGANVLTF. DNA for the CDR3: TGCGCCAGCAGCACCCCAGGATCTGGGGCCAACGTCCTGACTTTC. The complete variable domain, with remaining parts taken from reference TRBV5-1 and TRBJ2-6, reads KAGVTQTPRYLIKTRGQQVTLSCSPISGHRSVSWYQQTPGQGLQFLFEYFSETQRNKGNFPGRFSGRQFSNSRSEMNVSTLELGDSALYLCASSTPGSGANVLTFGAGSRLTVL.

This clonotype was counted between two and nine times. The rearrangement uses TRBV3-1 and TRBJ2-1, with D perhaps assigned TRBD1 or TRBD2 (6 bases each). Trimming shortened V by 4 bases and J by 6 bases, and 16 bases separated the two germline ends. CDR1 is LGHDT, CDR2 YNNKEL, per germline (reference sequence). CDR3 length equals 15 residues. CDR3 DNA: TGTGCCAGCAGCCGCCCAACTGGGGGGCGCAATGAGCAGTTCTTC. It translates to CASSRPTGGRNEQFF.

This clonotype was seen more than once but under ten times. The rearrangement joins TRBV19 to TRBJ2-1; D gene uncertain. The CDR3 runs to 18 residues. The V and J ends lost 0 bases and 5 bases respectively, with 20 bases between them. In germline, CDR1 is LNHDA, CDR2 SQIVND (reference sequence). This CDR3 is CASSIDPPRRSANNEQFF. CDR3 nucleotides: TGTGCCAGTAGTATAGATCCCCCCAGACGGTCCGCGAACAATGAGCAGTTCTTC.

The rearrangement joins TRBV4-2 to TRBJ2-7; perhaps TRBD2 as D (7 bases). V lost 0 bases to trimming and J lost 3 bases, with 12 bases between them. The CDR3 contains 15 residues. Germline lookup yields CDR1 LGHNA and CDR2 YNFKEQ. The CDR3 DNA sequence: TGTGCCAGCAGCCAAGACGGGGGGCGGGGCTACGAGCAGTACTTC. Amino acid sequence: CASSQDGGRGYEQYF.

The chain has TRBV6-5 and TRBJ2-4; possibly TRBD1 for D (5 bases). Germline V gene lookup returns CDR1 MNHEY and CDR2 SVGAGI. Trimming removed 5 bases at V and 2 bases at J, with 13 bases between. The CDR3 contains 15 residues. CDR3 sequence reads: CASSAGWSTKNIQYF. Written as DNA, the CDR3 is TGTGCCAGCAGTGCAGGGTGGAGCACCAAAAACATTCAGTACTTC.

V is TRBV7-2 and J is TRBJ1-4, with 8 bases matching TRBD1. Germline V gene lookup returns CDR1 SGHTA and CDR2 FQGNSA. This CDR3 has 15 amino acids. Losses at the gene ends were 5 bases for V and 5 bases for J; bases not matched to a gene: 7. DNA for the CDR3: TGTGCCAGCAGCCAGAGGACAGGGAGGAATGAAAAACTGTTTTTT. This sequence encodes CASSQRTGRNEKLFF. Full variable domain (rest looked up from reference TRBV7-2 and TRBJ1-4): GAGVSQSPSNKVTEKGKDVELRCDPISGHTALYWYRQSLGQGLEFLIYFQGNSAPDKSGLPSDRFSAERTGGSVSTLTIQRTQQEDSAVYLCASSQRTGRNEKLFFGSGTQLSVL.

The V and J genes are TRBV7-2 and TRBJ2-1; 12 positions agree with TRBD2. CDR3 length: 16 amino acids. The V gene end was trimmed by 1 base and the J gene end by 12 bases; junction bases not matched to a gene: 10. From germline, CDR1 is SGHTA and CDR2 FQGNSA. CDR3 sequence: CASSLEWTSGALGQFF. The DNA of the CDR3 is TGTGCCAGCAGCTTAGAGTGGACTAGCGGGGCTCTTGGGCAGTTCTTC.

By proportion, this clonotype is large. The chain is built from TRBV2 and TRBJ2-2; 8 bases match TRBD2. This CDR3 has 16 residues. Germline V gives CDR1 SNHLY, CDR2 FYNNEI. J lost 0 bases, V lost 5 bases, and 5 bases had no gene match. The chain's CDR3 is CASSRTSGANTGELFF. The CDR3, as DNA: TGTGCCAGCAGTCGCACTAGCGGAGCGAACACCGGGGAGCTGTTTTTT.

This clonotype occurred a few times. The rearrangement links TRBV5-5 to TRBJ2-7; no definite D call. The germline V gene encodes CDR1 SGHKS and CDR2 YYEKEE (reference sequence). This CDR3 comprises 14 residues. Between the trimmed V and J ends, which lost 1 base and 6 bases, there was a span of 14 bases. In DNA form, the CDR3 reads TGTGCCAGCAGCTTGTTAGAGACCTTCGGCGAGCAGTACGTC. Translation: CASSLLETFGEQYV.

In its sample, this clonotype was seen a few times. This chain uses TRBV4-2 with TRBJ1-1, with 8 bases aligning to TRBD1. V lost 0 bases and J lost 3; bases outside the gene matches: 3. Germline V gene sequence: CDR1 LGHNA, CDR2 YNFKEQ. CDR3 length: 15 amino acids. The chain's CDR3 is CASSQEWTGYTEAFF. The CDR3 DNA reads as TGTGCCAGCAGCCAAGAATGGACAGGGTACACTGAAGCTTTCTTT.

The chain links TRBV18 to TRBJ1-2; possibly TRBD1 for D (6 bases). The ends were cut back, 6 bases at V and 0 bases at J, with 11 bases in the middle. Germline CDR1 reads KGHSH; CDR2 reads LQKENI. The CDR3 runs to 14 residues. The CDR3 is CASSPGQTNYGYTF. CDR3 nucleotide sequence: TGTGCCAGCTCTCCCGGACAGACTAACTATGGCTACACCTTC. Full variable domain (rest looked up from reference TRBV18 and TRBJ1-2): NAGVMQNPRHLVRRRGQEARLRCSPMKGHSHVYWYRQLPEEGLKFMVYLQKENIIDESGMPKERFSAEFPKEGPSILRIQQVVRGDSAAYFCASSPGQTNYGYTFGSGTRLTVV.

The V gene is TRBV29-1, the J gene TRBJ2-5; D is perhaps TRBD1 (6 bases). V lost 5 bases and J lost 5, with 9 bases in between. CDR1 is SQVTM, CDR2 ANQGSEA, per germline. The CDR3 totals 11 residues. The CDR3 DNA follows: TGCAGCGTTACAGGGTACGAGACCCAGTACTTC. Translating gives CSVTGYETQYF.

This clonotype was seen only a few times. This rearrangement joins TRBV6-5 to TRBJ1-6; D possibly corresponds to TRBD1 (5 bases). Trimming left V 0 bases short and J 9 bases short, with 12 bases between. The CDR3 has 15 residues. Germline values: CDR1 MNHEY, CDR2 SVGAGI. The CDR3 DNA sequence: TGTGCCAGCAGTTACTCGGGGGGAATAGGTTCACCCCTCCACTTT. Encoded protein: CASSYSGGIGSPLHF.

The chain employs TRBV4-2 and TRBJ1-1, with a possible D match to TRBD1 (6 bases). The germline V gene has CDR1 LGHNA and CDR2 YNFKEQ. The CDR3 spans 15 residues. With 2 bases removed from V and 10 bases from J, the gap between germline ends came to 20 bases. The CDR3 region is CASSQPGGREGLAFF. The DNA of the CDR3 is TGTGCCAGCAGCCAACCGGGGGGCCGGGAGGGGTTAGCTTTCTTT.

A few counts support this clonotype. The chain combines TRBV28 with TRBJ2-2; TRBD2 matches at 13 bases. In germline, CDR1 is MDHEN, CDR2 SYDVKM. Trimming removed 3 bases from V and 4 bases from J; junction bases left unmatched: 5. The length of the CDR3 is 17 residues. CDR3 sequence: CASSLSRLAGGTGELFF. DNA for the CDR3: TGTGCCAGCAGTTTGTCCCGACTAGCGGGGGGCACCGGGGAGCTGTTTTTT.

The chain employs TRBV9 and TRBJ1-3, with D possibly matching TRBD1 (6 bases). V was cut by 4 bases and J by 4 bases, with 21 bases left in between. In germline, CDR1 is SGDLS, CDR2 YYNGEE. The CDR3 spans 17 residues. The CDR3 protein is CASSQRGGASVGNTIYF. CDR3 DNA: TGTGCCAGCAGCCAACGAGGGGGGGCGTCGGTAGGAAACACCATATATTTT.

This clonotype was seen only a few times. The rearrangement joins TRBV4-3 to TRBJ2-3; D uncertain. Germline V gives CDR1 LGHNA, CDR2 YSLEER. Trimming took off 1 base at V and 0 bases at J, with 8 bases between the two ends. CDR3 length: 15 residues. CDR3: CASSQAAASTDTQYF. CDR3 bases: TGCGCCAGCAGCCAAGCAGCCGCTAGCACAGATACGCAGTATTTT.

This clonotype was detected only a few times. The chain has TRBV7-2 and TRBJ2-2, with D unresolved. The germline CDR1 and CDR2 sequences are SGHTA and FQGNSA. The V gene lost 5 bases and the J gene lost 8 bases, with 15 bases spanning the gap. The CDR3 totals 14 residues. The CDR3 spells CASSAVPHVGELFF. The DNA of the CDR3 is TGTGCCAGCAGCGCCGTTCCCCACGTAGGGGAGCTGTTTTTT.

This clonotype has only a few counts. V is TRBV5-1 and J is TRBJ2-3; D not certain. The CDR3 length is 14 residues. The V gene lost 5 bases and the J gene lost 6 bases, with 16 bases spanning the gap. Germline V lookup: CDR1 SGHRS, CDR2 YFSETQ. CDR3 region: CASRSRDLADTQYF. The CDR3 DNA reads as TGCGCCAGCAGGTCTCGCGACCTGGCTGATACGCAGTATTTT.

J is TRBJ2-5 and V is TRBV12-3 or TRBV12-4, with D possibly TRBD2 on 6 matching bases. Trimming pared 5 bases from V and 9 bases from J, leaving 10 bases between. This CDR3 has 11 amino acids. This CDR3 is CASSGGTAQYF. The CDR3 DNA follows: TGTGCCAGCAGTGGGGGGACGGCCCAGTACTTC.

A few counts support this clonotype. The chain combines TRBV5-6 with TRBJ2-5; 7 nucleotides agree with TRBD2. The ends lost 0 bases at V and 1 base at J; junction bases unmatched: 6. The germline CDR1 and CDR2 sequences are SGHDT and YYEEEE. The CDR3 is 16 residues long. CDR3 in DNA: TGTGCCAGCAGCTTGGAACGGGGACTACCCCAAGAGACCCAGTACTTC. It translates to CASSLERGLPQETQYF.